The rows below give T cell receptor beta chains drawn from one sample of a study of human T cells and chemical hapten exposure. TCRdb fed the RACE reads into MiXCR, producing one record per CDR3 protein. The sample carries 65,000 to 95,000 distinct CDR3 sequences, around 6.7% recorded once. Sequencing was performed on whole blood, taken in connection with sensitization to the hapten diphenylcyclopropenone (DPC). The source of these receptors is a woman in her 30s with alopecia areata. Some clones in this sample may be carry-over from other donors' samples. Each CDR3 is given with its conserved first and last residue. Fields, in order: clone size, J gene, D gene, V gene, CDR3 DNA, CDR3 protein. The D gene is left open where the match is weak. The size entry is marked missing in some rows and otherwise reads once, few, many or a size class.

clone size: few
J gene: TRBJ1-1
D gene: TRBD1
V gene: TRBV4-1
CDR3 DNA: TGCGCCAGCAGCCAAGATGAGAGGGGGCCCATTAACACTGAAGCTTTCTTT
CDR3 protein: CASSQDERGPINTEAFF

clone size: many
J gene: TRBJ2-3
D gene: TRBD2
V gene: TRBV7-3
CDR3 DNA: TGTGCCAGCAGCCTAGGGGGACTAGCGTCGGCAGATACGCAGTATTTT
CDR3 protein: CASSLGGLASADTQYF

clone size: many
J gene: TRBJ1-2
D gene: NA
V gene: TRBV20-1
CDR3 DNA: TGCAGTGCTTTGGGTGAGGGCGGGGGATCTTTCGGCTACACCTTC
CDR3 protein: CSALGEGGGSFGYTF

clone size: few
J gene: TRBJ1-6
D gene: TRBD1
V gene: TRBV9
CDR3 DNA: TGTGCCAGCAGCGTACAGGGACAGGGTCATTCACCCCTCCACTTT
CDR3 protein: CASSVQGQGHSPLHF

clone size: many
J gene: TRBJ2-5
D gene: NA
V gene: TRBV7-3
CDR3 DNA: TGTGCCAGCAGCTTAACGCGGGAAGAGACCCAGTACTTC
CDR3 protein: CASSLTREETQYF

clone size: many
J gene: TRBJ2-7
D gene: NA
V gene: TRBV12-3/TRBV12-4
CDR3 DNA: TGTGCCAGCAGTTTGGTCGGGTACAGCTCCTACGAGCAGTACTTC
CDR3 protein: CASSLVGYSSYEQYF

clone size: NA
J gene: TRBJ1-5
D gene: TRBD1
V gene: TRBV3-1
CDR3 DNA: TGTGCCAGCAGTCAGGGGGGTATTACTGGCAATCAGCCCCAGCATTTT
CDR3 protein: CASSQGGITGNQPQHF

clone size: many
J gene: TRBJ1-1
D gene: NA
V gene: TRBV12-3/TRBV12-4
CDR3 DNA: TGTGCCAGCAGTTCGCATACAGTGAACACTGAAGCTTTCTTT
CDR3 protein: CASSSHTVNTEAFF

clone size: NA
J gene: TRBJ1-6
D gene: TRBD1
V gene: TRBV7-9
CDR3 DNA: TGTGCCAGCAGCCCAGGGGACAGCAGGCCTAATTCACCCCTCCACTTT
CDR3 protein: CASSPGDSRPNSPLHF

clone size: many
J gene: TRBJ2-2
D gene: TRBD1
V gene: TRBV10-3
CDR3 DNA: TGTGCCATCCTCCGGGACAGAGACACCGGGGAGCTGTTTTTT
CDR3 protein: CAILRDRDTGELFF

clone size: many
J gene: TRBJ2-1
D gene: TRBD1
V gene: TRBV12-3/TRBV12-4
CDR3 DNA: TGTGCCAGCAGTTGGGACAGCCAGGGCAATGAGCAGTTCTTC
CDR3 protein: CASSWDSQGNEQFF

clone size: many
J gene: TRBJ2-7
D gene: TRBD1
V gene: TRBV4-1
CDR3 DNA: TGCGCCAGCAGCCAACGAGACGGACAGGGCTCCTACGAGCAGTACTTC
CDR3 protein: CASSQRDGQGSYEQYF

clone size: many
J gene: TRBJ2-3
D gene: NA
V gene: TRBV3-1
CDR3 DNA: TGTGCCAGCAGCCAAGAAGGGGCAGATACGCAGTATTTT
CDR3 protein: CASSQEGADTQYF

clone size: many
J gene: TRBJ2-5
D gene: NA
V gene: TRBV20-1
CDR3 DNA: TGCAGTGCCCACGTTTTTAGACAGGCCCAAGAGACCCAGTACTTC
CDR3 protein: CSAHVFRQAQETQYF

clone size: many
J gene: TRBJ2-6
D gene: NA
V gene: TRBV29-1
CDR3 DNA: TGCAGCGTTGCGGGGCAAACGGGGTCCAACGTCCTGACTTTC
CDR3 protein: CSVAGQTGSNVLTF

clone size: many
J gene: TRBJ1-5
D gene: NA
V gene: TRBV6-6
CDR3 DNA: TGTGCCAGCACTGGGGTCCTCCGTCAGCCCCAGCATTTT
CDR3 protein: CASTGVLRQPQHF

clone size: NA
J gene: TRBJ2-5
D gene: TRBD2
V gene: TRBV10-3
CDR3 DNA: TGTGCCATCAGGAACACACCGGGACTAGCGGTAGAGACCCAGTACTTC
CDR3 protein: CAIRNTPGLAVETQYF

clone size: many
J gene: TRBJ2-2
D gene: TRBD2
V gene: TRBV7-9
CDR3 DNA: TGTGCCAGCAGCTTACAAGTTATAAAGCGGGGCACCGGGGAGCTGTTTTTT
CDR3 protein: CASSLQVIKRGTGELFF

clone size: many
J gene: TRBJ2-7
D gene: NA
V gene: TRBV11-2
CDR3 DNA: TGTGCCAGCAGCTTGCGACAGGCATCCTTCTCCTACGAGCAGTACTTC
CDR3 protein: CASSLRQASFSYEQYF

clone size: many
J gene: TRBJ1-1
D gene: NA
V gene: TRBV29-1
CDR3 DNA: TGCAGCGTGGAGCAGGGGAAGAACACTGAAGCTTTCTTT
CDR3 protein: CSVEQGKNTEAFF

clone size: many
J gene: TRBJ1-2
D gene: NA
V gene: TRBV7-9
CDR3 DNA: TGTGCCAGCAGCTTCCAGGCTGGGGTCTATGGCTACACCTTC
CDR3 protein: CASSFQAGVYGYTF

clone size: few
J gene: TRBJ2-6
D gene: NA
V gene: TRBV11-2
CDR3 DNA: TGTGCCAGCAGCTTAGGGGCAGCCTATTCTTCTGGGGCCAACGTCCTGACTTTC
CDR3 protein: CASSLGAAYSSGANVLTF

clone size: many
J gene: TRBJ2-5
D gene: TRBD2
V gene: TRBV27
CDR3 DNA: TGTGCCAGCAGCCCAACTGGACTAGCGCCTGAGACCCAGTACTTC
CDR3 protein: CASSPTGLAPETQYF

clone size: many
J gene: TRBJ1-2
D gene: NA
V gene: TRBV29-1
CDR3 DNA: TGCAGCGTGAAAGAACCGGGGAATTGGGGTGGTTCTGGCTACACCTTC
CDR3 protein: CSVKEPGNWGGSGYTF

clone size: many
J gene: TRBJ2-5
D gene: TRBD1
V gene: TRBV15
CDR3 DNA: TGTGCCACCAGCAGAGTCGAACAGGGGGGAAAGACCCAGTACTTC
CDR3 protein: CATSRVEQGGKTQYF

clone size: many
J gene: TRBJ2-3
D gene: NA
V gene: TRBV20-1
CDR3 DNA: TGCAGTGCTAGAGATCAAGCTCTTGCTGTAACAGATACGCAGTATTTT
CDR3 protein: CSARDQALAVTDTQYF

clone size: few
J gene: TRBJ2-5
D gene: NA
V gene: TRBV29-1
CDR3 DNA: TGCGCCCATGGGACTCCACAAGAGACCCAGTACTTC
CDR3 protein: CAHGTPQETQYF

clone size: few
J gene: TRBJ2-2
D gene: TRBD2
V gene: TRBV29-1
CDR3 DNA: TGCAGCGTTGAAGGGGGGGGCGGGGAGCTGTTTTTT
CDR3 protein: CSVEGGGGELFF

clone size: many
J gene: TRBJ1-4
D gene: NA
V gene: TRBV12-3/TRBV12-4
CDR3 DNA: TGTGCCAGCAGTTTGACGGCCGGGACAGAAAAACTGTTTTTT
CDR3 protein: CASSLTAGTEKLFF

clone size: many
J gene: TRBJ2-2
D gene: NA
V gene: TRBV18
CDR3 DNA: TGTGCCAGCTCAGAATACAGGGTCGCCGGGGAGCTGTTTTTT
CDR3 protein: CASSEYRVAGELFF

clone size: few
J gene: TRBJ1-3
D gene: NA
V gene: TRBV10-3
CDR3 DNA: TGTGCCATCAGTGACCCGACAACCTCTGGAAACACCATATATTTT
CDR3 protein: CAISDPTTSGNTIYF

clone size: many
J gene: TRBJ1-6
D gene: NA
V gene: TRBV20-1
CDR3 DNA: TGCAGCGTAGGGCAGGGTGGTTCACCCCTCCACTTT
CDR3 protein: CSVGQGGSPLHF

clone size: many
J gene: TRBJ1-5
D gene: NA
V gene: TRBV6-2/TRBV6-3
CDR3 DNA: TGTGCCAGCAGTTACAGGGTTGGTCAGCCCCAGCATTTT
CDR3 protein: CASSYRVGQPQHF

clone size: many
J gene: TRBJ2-3
D gene: NA
V gene: TRBV7-2
CDR3 DNA: TGTGCCAGCAGCAAAGAGGTGTCAGATACGCAGTATTTT
CDR3 protein: CASSKEVSDTQYF

clone size: NA
J gene: TRBJ2-2
D gene: NA
V gene: TRBV30
CDR3 DNA: TGTGCCTGGAGGCCAGCTTGGGGCACCGGGGAGCTGTTTTTT
CDR3 protein: CAWRPAWGTGELFF